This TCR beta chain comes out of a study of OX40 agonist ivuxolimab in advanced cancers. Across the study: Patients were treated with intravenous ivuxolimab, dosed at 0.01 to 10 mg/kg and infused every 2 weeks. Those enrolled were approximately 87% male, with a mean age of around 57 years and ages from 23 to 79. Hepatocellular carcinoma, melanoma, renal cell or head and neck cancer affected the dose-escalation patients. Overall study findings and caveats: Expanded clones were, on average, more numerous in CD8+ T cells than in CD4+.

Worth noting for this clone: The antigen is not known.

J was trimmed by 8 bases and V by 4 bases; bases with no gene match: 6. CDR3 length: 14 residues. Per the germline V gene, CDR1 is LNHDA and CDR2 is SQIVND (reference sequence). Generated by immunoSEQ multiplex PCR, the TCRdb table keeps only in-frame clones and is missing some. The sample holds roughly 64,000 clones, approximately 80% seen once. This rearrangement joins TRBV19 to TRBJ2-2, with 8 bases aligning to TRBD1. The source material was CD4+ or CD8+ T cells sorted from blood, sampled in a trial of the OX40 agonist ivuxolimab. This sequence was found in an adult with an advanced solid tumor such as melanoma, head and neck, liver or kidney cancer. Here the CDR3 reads CASSTGQGIGELFF. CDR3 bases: TGTGCCAGTAGTACAGGACAGGGAATTGGGGAGCTGTTTTTT.